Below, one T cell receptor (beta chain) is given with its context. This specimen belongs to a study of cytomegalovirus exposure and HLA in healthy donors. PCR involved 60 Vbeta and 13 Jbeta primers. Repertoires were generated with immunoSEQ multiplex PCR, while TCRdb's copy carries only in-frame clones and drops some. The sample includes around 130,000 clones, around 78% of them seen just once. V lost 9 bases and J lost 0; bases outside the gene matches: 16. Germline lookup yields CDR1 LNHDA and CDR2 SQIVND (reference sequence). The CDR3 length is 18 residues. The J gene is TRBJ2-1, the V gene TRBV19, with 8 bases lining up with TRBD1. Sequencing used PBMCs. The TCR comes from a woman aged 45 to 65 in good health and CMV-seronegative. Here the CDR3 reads CASAGAGGARGSYNEQFF. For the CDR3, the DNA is TGTGCCAGCGCAGGGGCAGGGGGCGCAAGGGGCTCCTACAATGAGCAGTTCTTC. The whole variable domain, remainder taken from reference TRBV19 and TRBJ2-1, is DGGITQSPKYLFRKEGQNVTLSCEQNLNHDAMYWYRQDPGQGLRLIYYSQIVNDFQKGDIAEGYSVSREKKESFPLTVTSAQKNPTAFYLCASAGAGGARGSYNEQFFGPGTRLTVL.